This TCR beta chain was recovered during a study of regulatory T cells in long-lasting Graves disease. Study-level background: In persistent Graves' disease, antithyroid drugs had been taken for over 5 years and TSH receptor antibodies stayed positive. Study results and limitations: Those with persistent Graves' had less TCR diversity than newly diagnosed patients.

Sample time point: persistent/refractory GD, antithyroid drugs over 5 years with positive TRAb. The authors made the TCR library using RNA they extracted from PBMCs. The V and J ends lost 4 bases and 6 bases, in that order; junction bases with no gene match: 6. Germline V gene data show CDR1 as MNHEY and CDR2 as SMNVEV (reference sequence). The CDR3 totals 14 residues. Combining iRepertoire HTBI primers with Arm-PCR of CDR3 regions, the authors built TCR beta libraries. MiXCR was run by TCRdb on the multiplex PCR reads, yielding one entry per CDR3 protein. The repertoire has about 340,000 distinct CDR3 sequences, 20% of them found once; the top ten carry roughly 27%. Many counts were recorded for this clonotype. Its cognate antigen is unknown.

The genes are TRBV27 and TRBJ2-5, with 9 bases lining up with TRBD1. This clonotype was obtained from a female donor with Graves disease. This material consisted of peripheral blood mononuclear cells (PBMCs), taken when the disease was refractory, from a patient treated with antithyroid drugs. The CDR3 loop reads CASSSWDREKTQYF. The CDR3 DNA reads as TGTGCCAGCAGTTCGTGGGACAGGGAGAAGACCCAGTACTTC.